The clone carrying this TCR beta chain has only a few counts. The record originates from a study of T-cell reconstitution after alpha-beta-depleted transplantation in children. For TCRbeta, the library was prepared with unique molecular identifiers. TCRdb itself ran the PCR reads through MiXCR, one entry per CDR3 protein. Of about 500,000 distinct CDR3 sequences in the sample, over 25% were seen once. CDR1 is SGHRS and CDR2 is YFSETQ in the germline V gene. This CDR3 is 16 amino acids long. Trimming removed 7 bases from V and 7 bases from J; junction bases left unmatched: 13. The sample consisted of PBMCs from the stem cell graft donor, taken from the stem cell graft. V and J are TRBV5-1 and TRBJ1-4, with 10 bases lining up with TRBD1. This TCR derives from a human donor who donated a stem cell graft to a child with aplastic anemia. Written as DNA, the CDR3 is TGCGCCAGCTCCCTTTCCGCCGGGACAGGGGTTGAAAAACTGTTTTTT. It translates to CASSLSAGTGVEKLFF.